This T cell receptor beta chain was retrieved from a study of blood T cell repertoires in COVID-19. Methods used by the authors: By means of reference gene primer amplification, nucleated cell counts were estimated. Method: immunoSEQ multiplex PCR; TCRdb's copy keeps in-frame clones and lacks some. V, J and clone size reflect that table, while D and trimming were determined from the DNA. The table records 430,000 or so clones, over 85% of them present only once. V was clipped by 0 bases and J by 8 bases, with 10 bases between them. The CDR3 is made up of 13 amino acids. Germline-derived CDR1 and CDR2 are LNHDA and SQIVND (reference sequence).

The receptor's source is a man in his late teens or twenties with COVID-19, enrolled during active disease. The specimen sequenced was peripheral blood. V is TRBV19 and J is TRBJ1-2; tentative D call: TRBD1 (5 bases). The CDR3 bases are TGTGCCAGTAGTATAGAAAACAGGCGAGGCTACACCTTC. Its protein product is CASSIENRRGYTF.